A single T cell receptor beta chain is shown here with its context. The antigen is unknown. The CDR3 spans 12 residues. Trimming took 2 bases from V and 5 from J, leaving 7 bases between them. Germline V gene sequence: CDR1 SGDLS, CDR2 YYNGEE. The record originates from a study of cytomegalovirus exposure and HLA in healthy donors. Findings and caveats of the study: TCR beta sequences reportedly predicted most subjects' HLA-A and HLA-B alleles accurately. Apparent HLA restriction characterized most CMV-associated TCR beta chains in a later analysis.

60 Vbeta and 13 Jbeta primers were used in PCR. Profiled with immunoSEQ multiplex PCR; TCRdb holds only in-frame clones, not every one. Of about 160,000 clones listed, 80% are singletons. What was sequenced was PBMCs. This sequence originates from a woman aged 45-65 years in good health and CMV-seropositive. The V and J genes are TRBV9 and TRBJ1-2; D is perhaps TRBD1 (6 bases). The DNA of the CDR3 is TGTGCCAGCAGCGTCGGACAGTATGGCTACACCTTC. Encoded protein: CASSVGQYGYTF.